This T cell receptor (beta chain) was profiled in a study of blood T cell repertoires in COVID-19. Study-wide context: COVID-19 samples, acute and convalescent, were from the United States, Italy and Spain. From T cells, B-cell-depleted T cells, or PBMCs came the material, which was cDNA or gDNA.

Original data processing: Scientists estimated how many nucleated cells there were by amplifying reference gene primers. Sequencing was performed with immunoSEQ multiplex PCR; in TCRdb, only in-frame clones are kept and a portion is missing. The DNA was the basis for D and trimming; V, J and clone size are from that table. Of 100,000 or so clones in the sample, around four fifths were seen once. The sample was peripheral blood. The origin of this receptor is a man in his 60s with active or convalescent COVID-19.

For the CDR3, the DNA is TGCAGCGCCCGGGACAGGGGAACCACCGGGGAGCTGTTTTTT. This codes for CSARDRGTTGELFF. This chain uses TRBV29-1 with TRBJ2-2; 10 nucleotides align to TRBD1. J lost 4 bases, V lost 7 bases, and 6 bases had no gene match. CDR1 is SQVTM and CDR2 is ANQGSEA in the germline V gene. The CDR3 has 14 residues.